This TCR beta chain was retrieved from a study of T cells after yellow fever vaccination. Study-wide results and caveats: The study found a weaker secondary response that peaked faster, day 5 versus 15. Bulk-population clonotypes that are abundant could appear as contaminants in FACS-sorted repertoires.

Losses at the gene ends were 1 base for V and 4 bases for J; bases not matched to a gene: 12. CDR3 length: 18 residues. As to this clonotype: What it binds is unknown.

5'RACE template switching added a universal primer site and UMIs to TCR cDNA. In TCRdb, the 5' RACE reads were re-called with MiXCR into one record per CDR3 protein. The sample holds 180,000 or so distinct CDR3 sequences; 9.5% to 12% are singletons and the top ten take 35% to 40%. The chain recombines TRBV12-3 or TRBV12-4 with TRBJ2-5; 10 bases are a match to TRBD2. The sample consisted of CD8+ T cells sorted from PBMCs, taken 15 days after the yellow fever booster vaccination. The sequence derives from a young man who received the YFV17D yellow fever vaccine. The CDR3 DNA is TGTGCCAGCAGTTTAGTATTGCTAGCGGGGGAAACCGGAGAGACCCAGTACTTC. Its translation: CASSLVLLAGETGETQYF.